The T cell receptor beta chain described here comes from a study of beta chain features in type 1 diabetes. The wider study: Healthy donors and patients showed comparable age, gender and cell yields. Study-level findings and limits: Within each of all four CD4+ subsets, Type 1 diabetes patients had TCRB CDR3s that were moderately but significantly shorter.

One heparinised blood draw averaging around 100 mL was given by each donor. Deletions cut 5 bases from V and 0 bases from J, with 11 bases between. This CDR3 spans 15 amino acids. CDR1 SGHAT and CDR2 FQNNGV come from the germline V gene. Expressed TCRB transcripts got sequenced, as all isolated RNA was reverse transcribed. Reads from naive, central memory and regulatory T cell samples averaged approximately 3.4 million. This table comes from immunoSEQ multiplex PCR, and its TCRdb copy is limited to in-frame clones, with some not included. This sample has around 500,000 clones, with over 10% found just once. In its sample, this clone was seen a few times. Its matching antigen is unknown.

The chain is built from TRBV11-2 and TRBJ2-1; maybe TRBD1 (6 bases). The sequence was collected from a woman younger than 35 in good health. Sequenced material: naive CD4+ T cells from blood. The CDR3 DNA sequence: TGTGCCAGCAGCCCTCAGACAGGCTCCTACAATGAGCAGTTCTTC. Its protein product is CASSPQTGSYNEQFF.